This passage covers 26 T cell receptor beta chains from one sample sequenced in a study of early T cells in non-severe SARS-CoV-2 infection. TCRdb recomputed calls from the 5' RACE reads with MiXCR, one row per CDR3 protein. The table lists around 19,000 distinct CDR3 sequences, approximately 4.3% of them singletons, with approximately 5.7% in the top ten. The sample taken for sequencing was whole blood. The source is an adult who was a healthcare worker with PCR-confirmed SARS-CoV-2 infection or an uninfected control (not recorded which).

This clonotype was detected ten times or more. The V call is TRBV5-6, the J call TRBJ1-4; 9 nucleotides match TRBD1. Germline CDR1 SGHDT, CDR2 YYEEEE. CDR3 length: 18 amino acids. V shed 3 bases and J 2 bases; nucleotides not matched to a gene: 11. This CDR3 reads CASSSFRYGTGTNEKLFF. As DNA, the CDR3 is TGTGCCAGCAGCTCATTCCGATATGGGACAGGGACTAATGAAAAACTGTTTTTT.

There are many counts of this clonotype. The CDR3 nucleotides read TGTGCCAGCTCATCCTCAGGGATTTCTGGAAACACCATATATTTT. Translating it yields CASSSSGISGNTIYF. The gene calls are TRBV18 and TRBJ1-3, with D possibly being TRBD1 (5 bases). The V end was cut by 5 bases, the J end by 1 base, with 12 bases between. This CDR3 has 15 amino acids. Germline V gene data show CDR1 as KGHSH and CDR2 as LQKENI. Full variable domain (outside the CDR3, taken from reference TRBV18 and TRBJ1-3): NAGVMQNPRHLVRRRGQEARLRCSPMKGHSHVYWYRQLPEEGLKFMVYLQKENIIDESGMPKERFSAEFPKEGPSILRIQQVVRGDSAAYFCASSSSGISGNTIYFGEGSWLTVV.

This clonotype has ten or more counts. This sequence joins TRBV29-1 and TRBJ1-2; D possibly corresponds to TRBD1 (5 bases). Trimming stripped 6 bases from V and 5 bases from J, with 16 bases between. Germline V CDR1 and CDR2: SQVTM, ANQGSEA. The CDR3 runs to 13 residues. CDR3 sequence: CSVAVGDGYGYTF. The CDR3 DNA reads TGCAGCGTCGCAGTGGGGGACGGATATGGCTACACCTTC.

This clonotype has only a few counts. The chain has TRBV6-6 and TRBJ2-4; 7 nucleotides agree with TRBD1. The ends lost 6 bases at V and 6 bases at J; junction bases unmatched: 8. The CDR3 spans 14 residues. CDR1 is MNHNY and CDR2 is SVGAGI in the germline V gene (reference sequence). The CDR3 protein is CASSQTGDLNIQYF. The CDR3 coding sequence is TGTGCCAGCAGCCAAACAGGGGATCTAAACATTCAGTACTTC.

By sample fraction, this clonotype is medium-sized. This chain links TRBV28 with TRBJ2-1, with D unclear. V was trimmed by 3 bases and J by 3 bases, leaving 9 bases between them. Germline V gene sequence: CDR1 MDHEN, CDR2 SYDVKM. The CDR3 is 14 residues long. The chain's CDR3 is CASSLAGLYNEQFF. Written as DNA, the CDR3 is TGTGCCAGCAGTTTGGCAGGCCTCTACAATGAGCAGTTCTTC.

The rearrangement links TRBV5-6 to TRBJ1-1; D is undetermined. This CDR3 comprises 15 residues. Trimming took off 5 bases at V and 4 bases at J, with 18 bases between the two ends. Germline V gene lookup returns CDR1 SGHDT and CDR2 YYEEEE. CDR3 amino acids: CASRAPTALPTEAFF. CDR3 sequence (DNA): TGTGCCAGCAGAGCACCAACAGCGCTCCCCACTGAAGCTTTCTTT.

This clonotype was observed many times. This chain uses TRBV29-1 with TRBJ2-3; perhaps TRBD2 as D (5 bases). The CDR3 length is 14 residues. V lost 7 bases and J lost 0, with 14 bases in between. Looked up from germline, CDR1 is SQVTM and CDR2 is ANQGSEA. The CDR3 DNA reads TGCAGCGGTGATCTGGGCGGGAGCACAGATACGCAGTATTTT. Protein product: CSGDLGGSTDTQYF.

This clonotype was found many times. This chain connects TRBV7-2 to TRBJ1-1; tentative D call: TRBD1 (6 bases). The V gene lost 1 base and the J gene lost 5 bases, with 14 bases spanning the gap. CDR1 is SGHTA, CDR2 FQGNSA, per germline. The CDR3 sequence is 15 residues long. The CDR3 region has the DNA TGTGCCAGCAGCTTAGTTCCGGCAGGGGTAACTGAAGCTTTCTTT. It codes for CASSLVPAGVTEAFF.

This sequence joins TRBV3-2 and TRBJ2-7; TRBD1 was called by the table and not checked on the DNA. TRBV3-2 is tagged as a pseudogene. This CDR3 comprises 15 residues. The CDR3 protein is CASSSTRPGGAEQYF. The CDR3 coding sequence is TGTGCCAGCAGCTCAACCCGACCAGGGGGCGCCGAGCAGTACTTC.

This clonotype appeared many times. The chain employs TRBV7-8 and TRBJ2-5, with unresolved D. The CDR3 covers 14 residues. Trimming shortened V by 2 bases and J by 3 bases, and 10 bases separated the two germline ends. Germline assignment: CDR1 SGHVS and CDR2 FQNEAQ. CDR3 sequence reads: CASSLSWQEETQYF. CDR3 coding DNA: TGTGCCAGCAGCTTATCATGGCAGGAAGAGACCCAGTACTTC. The complete variable domain, with remaining parts taken from reference TRBV7-8 and TRBJ2-5, reads GAGVSQSPRYKVAKRGQDVALRCDPISGHVSLFWYQQALGQGPEFLTYFQNEAQLDKSGLPSDRFFAERPEGSVSTLKIQRTQQEDSAVYLCASSLSWQEETQYFGPGTRLLVL.

This clonotype is classed as medium-sized. The rearrangement joins TRBV10-1 to TRBJ1-1; D ambiguous. V was trimmed by 0 bases and J by 6 bases, leaving 8 bases between them. This CDR3 has 13 amino acids. Germline-derived CDR1 and CDR2 are WNHNN and SYGVQD (reference sequence). Written as DNA, the CDR3 is TGCGCCAGCAGTGAGTCGCTATTCGCTGAAGCTTTCTTT. This encodes CASSESLFAEAFF.

This clonotype has at least ten counts. The J gene is TRBJ2-2, the V gene TRBV28; 10 nucleotides match TRBD2. Germline values: CDR1 MDHEN, CDR2 SYDVKM. The CDR3 totals 16 residues. V lost 2 bases, J lost 6 bases, and 6 bases stayed unmatched. CDR3 sequence reads: CASSLGLAGAPGELFF. The CDR3 nucleotides are TGTGCCAGCAGTTTAGGGCTAGCGGGGGCCCCCGGGGAGCTGTTTTTT. Combining the CDR3 with reference TRBV28 and TRBJ2-2 gives the whole variable domain DVKVTQSSRYLVKRTGEKVFLECVQDMDHENMFWYRQDPGLGLRLIYFSYDVKMKEKGDIPEGYSVSREKKERFSLILESASTNQTSMYLCASSLGLAGAPGELFFGEGSRLTVL.

This clonotype is categorized as medium-sized. The genes are TRBV6-5 and TRBJ1-6, with a weak D call TRBD1 (5 bases). Trimming took off 6 bases at V and 8 bases at J, with 14 bases between the two ends. The CDR3 sequence is 14 residues long. Germline CDR1 and CDR2: MNHEY and SVGAGI. CDR3 nucleotides: TGTGCCAGCAGGCACCGGGACGGTGATTCACCCCTCCACTTT. Its translation: CASRHRDGDSPLHF.

This clonotype was recorded many times. The V call is TRBV5-1, the J call TRBJ1-1; possibly TRBD1 for D (5 bases). Deletions cut 3 bases from V and 2 bases from J, with 11 bases between. Germline loops: CDR1 SGHRS, CDR2 YFSETQ. The CDR3 is made up of 14 amino acids. The DNA for the CDR3 is TGCGCCAGCAGCTCGCCAGGGATAAACACTGAAGCTTTCTTT. Residues: CASSSPGINTEAFF.

Many counts were recorded for this clonotype. The V call is TRBV7-6, the J call TRBJ2-7, with TRBD1 matching 10 bases. With 5 bases clipped from V and 4 bases from J, the junction kept 17 bases outside the gene matches. Germline lookup yields CDR1 SGHVS and CDR2 FNYEAQ. The CDR3 extends over 18 amino acids. The chain's CDR3 is CASSTNIPDRDRGYEQYF. The CDR3 DNA reads TGTGCCAGCAGCACTAACATCCCCGACCGGGACAGGGGATACGAGCAGTACTTC.

The sample holds many counts of this clonotype. This chain uses TRBV19 with TRBJ1-5; TRBD1 matches at 9 bases. The length of the CDR3 is 14 residues. The germline CDR1 and CDR2 sequences are LNHDA and SQIVND (reference sequence). Trimming cost V 9 bases and J 4 bases; bases outside gene matches: 7. The CDR3 spells CASNPTGGNQPQHF. The CDR3 DNA sequence: TGTGCCAGCAATCCGACAGGGGGTAATCAGCCCCAGCATTTT.

This clonotype is judged medium-sized. The genes are TRBV5-1 and TRBJ1-2, with D unresolved. The germline V gene has CDR1 SGHRS and CDR2 YFSETQ. The length of the CDR3 is 12 residues. V was shortened by 0 bases and J by 8 bases, with 8 bases between the two germline ends. The CDR3 is CASSLDGNGYTF. The DNA of the CDR3 is TGCGCCAGCAGCTTGGACGGGAACGGCTACACCTTC.

This clonotype was counted at least ten times. The genes are TRBV5-1 and TRBJ2-7; D not certain. V lost 0 bases and J lost 6, with 19 bases in between. The length of the CDR3 is 16 residues. Germline V lookup: CDR1 SGHRS, CDR2 YFSETQ. The CDR3, as DNA: TGCGCCAGCAGCTTGGGTTCAAGGATCTCCCTAACCGAGCAGTACTTC. The encoded protein is CASSLGSRISLTEQYF. The full variable domain, in which reference TRBV5-1 and TRBJ2-7 provide the parts outside the CDR3, is KAGVTQTPRYLIKTRGQQVTLSCSPISGHRSVSWYQQTPGQGLQFLFEYFSETQRNKGNFPGRFSGRQFSNSRSEMNVSTLELGDSALYLCASSLGSRISLTEQYFGPGTRLTVT.

This clonotype was recorded at least ten times. The V and J genes are TRBV28 and TRBJ1-5, with 7 bases identical to TRBD1. V gave up 8 bases and J gave up 5 bases; unmatched junction bases: 9. The CDR3 is made up of 14 amino acids. Germline assignment: CDR1 MDHEN and CDR2 SYDVKM. CDR3 amino acids: CASFNDRVDQPQHF. The CDR3, as DNA: TGTGCCAGCTTCAACGACAGGGTAGATCAGCCCCAGCATTTT.

At least ten counts were recorded for this clonotype. The chain couples TRBV5-1 to TRBJ2-7; D is unclear. Trimming stripped 1 base from V and 1 base from J, with 6 bases between. Germline CDR1 reads SGHRS; CDR2 reads YFSETQ. The length of the CDR3 is 13 residues. In DNA form, the CDR3 reads TGCGCCAGCAGCTTGTCGACTTCCTACGAGCAGTACTTC. It translates to CASSLSTSYEQYF. Full variable domain (rest looked up from reference TRBV5-1 and TRBJ2-7): KAGVTQTPRYLIKTRGQQVTLSCSPISGHRSVSWYQQTPGQGLQFLFEYFSETQRNKGNFPGRFSGRQFSNSRSEMNVSTLELGDSALYLCASSLSTSYEQYFGPGTRLTVT.

This clonotype was seen repeatedly, ten times or more. The V and J genes are TRBV5-5 and TRBJ1-5, with D perhaps matching TRBD1 (5 bases). The CDR3 sequence is 14 residues long. V lost 4 bases and J 12 bases, leaving 20 bases between the germline ends. The germline V gene encodes CDR1 SGHKS and CDR2 YYEKEE (reference sequence). DNA for the CDR3: TGTGCCAGCAGCCCGTGGCAGGAGGGGAGGGACCAGCATTTT. This sequence encodes CASSPWQEGRDQHF.

V gene TRBV27 combines with J gene TRBJ2-7; D is uncertain. Germline loops: CDR1 MNHEY, CDR2 SMNVEV (reference sequence). CDR3 size: 13 residues. V lost 3 bases to trimming and J lost 6 bases, with 12 bases between them. The CDR3 region has the DNA TGTGCCAGCAGTTTTACTTCCCCTTCCGAGCAGTACTTC. Amino acids: CASSFTSPSEQYF.

At least ten counts were recorded for this clonotype. J is TRBJ2-1 and V is TRBV28, with D hard to call. V dropped 6 bases and J dropped 5 bases, with 17 bases sitting between them. CDR3 size: 15 residues. Germline assignment: CDR1 MDHEN and CDR2 SYDVKM. The CDR3 DNA is TGTGCCAGCAGCCCCAACTCCTCCCCCAACAATGAGCAGTTCTTC. It translates to CASSPNSSPNNEQFF.

This clonotype has only a few counts. This chain uses TRBV18 with TRBJ1-1; D is unresolved. Germline V lookup: CDR1 KGHSH, CDR2 LQKENI. The CDR3 is made up of 15 amino acids. V lost 3 bases and J 3 bases, leaving 14 bases between the germline ends. CDR3 sequence reads: CASSPQTRRDTEAFF. CDR3 sequence (DNA): TGTGCCAGCTCACCCCAGACAAGGAGGGACACTGAAGCTTTCTTT.

By frequency in the sample, this clonotype is medium-sized. The CDR3 region has the DNA TGCAGTGCTAGAGACTGGGGCGGCTACACAGATACGCAGTATTTT. Its protein is CSARDWGGYTDTQYF. The genes are TRBV20-1 and TRBJ2-3, with D perhaps matching TRBD1 (5 bases). This CDR3 is built from 15 residues. In germline, CDR1 is DFQATT, CDR2 SNEGSKA (reference sequence). Between the trimmed V and J ends, which lost 0 bases and 2 bases, there was a span of 12 bases.

This clonotype was seen ten or more times. The CDR3 sequence is CASGTSGSSGDTQYF. CDR3 nucleotide sequence: TGCGCCAGCGGGACTAGCGGGAGTTCGGGAGATACGCAGTATTTT. The chain couples TRBV5-1 to TRBJ2-3, with 14 bases lining up with TRBD2. Trimming removed 7 bases from V and 5 bases from J; junction bases left unmatched: 6. From germline, CDR1 is SGHRS and CDR2 YFSETQ. This CDR3 is 15 amino acids long.